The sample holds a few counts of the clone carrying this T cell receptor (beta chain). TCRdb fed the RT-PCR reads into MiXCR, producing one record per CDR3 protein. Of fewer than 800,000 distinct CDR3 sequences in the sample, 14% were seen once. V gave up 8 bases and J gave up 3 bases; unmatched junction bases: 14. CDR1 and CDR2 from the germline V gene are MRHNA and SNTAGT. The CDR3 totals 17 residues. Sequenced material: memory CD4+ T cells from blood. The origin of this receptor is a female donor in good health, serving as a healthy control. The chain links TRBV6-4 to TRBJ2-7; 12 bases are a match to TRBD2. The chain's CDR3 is CASEGLAGTYHSYEQYF. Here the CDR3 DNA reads TGTGCCAGCGAAGGACTAGCGGGAACTTACCACAGCTACGAGCAGTACTTC.